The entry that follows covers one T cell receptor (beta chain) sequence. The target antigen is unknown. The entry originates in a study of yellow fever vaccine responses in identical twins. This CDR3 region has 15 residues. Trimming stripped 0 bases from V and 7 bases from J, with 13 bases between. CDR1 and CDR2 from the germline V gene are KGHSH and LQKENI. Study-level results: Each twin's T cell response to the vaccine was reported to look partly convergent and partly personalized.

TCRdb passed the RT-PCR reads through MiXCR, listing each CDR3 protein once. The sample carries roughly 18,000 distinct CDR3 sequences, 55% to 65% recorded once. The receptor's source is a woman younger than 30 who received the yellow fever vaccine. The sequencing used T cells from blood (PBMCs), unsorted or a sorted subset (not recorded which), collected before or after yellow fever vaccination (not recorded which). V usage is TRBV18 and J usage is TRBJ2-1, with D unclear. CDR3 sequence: CASSPPSSLLNEQFF. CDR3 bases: TGTGCCAGCTCACCACCGAGCAGCCTTTTGAATGAGCAGTTCTTC.